One sample yielded the 2 T cell receptor beta chains listed below, sequenced in a study of blood T cell repertoires in COVID-19. TCRdb keeps only in-frame clones here, not all; method: immunoSEQ multiplex PCR. The table shows some 70,000 clones, with roughly 88% occurring only once. Input material: peripheral blood. The receptors shown here come from a woman aged 70-85 years with acute or convalescent COVID-19.

The chain uses TRBV3-1 (or the pseudogene TRBV3-2) and TRBJ2-1; D possibly corresponds to TRBD2 (6 bases). Germline assignment: CDR1 LGHDT and CDR2 YNNKEL (reference sequence). The CDR3 has 13 amino acids. Trimming removed 0 bases at V and 13 bases at J, with 13 bases between. This CDR3 reads CASSQDRASEQFF. CDR3 bases: TGTGCCAGCAGCCAAGATCGGGCTAGCGAACAGTTCTTC.

The genes are TRBV7-2 and TRBJ2-7; 9 bases align to TRBD1. The CDR3 is 15 amino acids. The junction had 2 bases not matched to a gene; V was cut back by 2 bases and J by 0 bases. Germline CDR1 and CDR2: SGHTA and FQGNSA. The CDR3 sequence is CASSLRQGVSYEQYF. The CDR3 DNA sequence: TGTGCCAGCAGCTTACGACAGGGGGTCTCCTACGAGCAGTACTTC.